This TCR beta chain stems from a study of blood T cell repertoires in COVID-19. Turning to this clone: Other DNA sequences within the sample encode an identical CDR3.

V dropped 4 bases and J dropped 5 bases, with 11 bases sitting between them. The CDR3 covers 13 residues. CDR1 KGHSH and CDR2 LQKENI come from the germline V gene. Here immunoSEQ multiplex PCR was the method, and the copy in TCRdb shows in-frame clones only, minus some. The sample carries just under 350,000 clones, 80% to 90% recorded once. The clonotype originates from a woman in her 50s with COVID-19, enrolled during active disease. Sequenced material: peripheral blood. The V and J genes are TRBV18 and TRBJ1-1; the D is unclear. Written as DNA, the CDR3 is TGTGCCAGCTCACTCACCCAGGAAACTGAAGCTTTCTTT. Protein sequence: CASSLTQETEAFF.